The 10 T cell receptor beta chains listed next were all sequenced from one sample in a study of T-cell memory formation after mild COVID-19. TCRdb reprocessed the 5' RACE reads via MiXCR and lists one record per CDR3 protein. The table includes approximately 300,000 distinct CDR3 sequences, approximately 15% detected once. Sequenced input: PBMCs or a T cell subset sorted from them (not recorded which). Receptors were obtained from a man aged 18 to 30 who had mild COVID-19 (a few samples of this study predate the infection). Cell type and time point are not known.

This sequence joins TRBV6-6 and TRBJ2-1; weak D call: TRBD1 (5 bases). V shed 2 bases and J shed 8 bases, with 13 bases lying between them. The CDR3 sequence is 14 residues long. The germline CDR1 and CDR2 sequences are MNHNY and SVGAGI (reference sequence). CDR3 bases: TGTGCCAGCAGTTACCCCCAGGGTCGGGATGAGCAGTTCTTC. It is translated as CASSYPQGRDEQFF.

This clonotype showed up just a few times. This rearrangement joins TRBV12-3 or TRBV12-4 to TRBJ2-1; D unresolved. This CDR3 has 14 amino acids. V gave up 7 bases and J gave up 4 bases, with 14 bases separating them. Here the CDR3 DNA reads TGTGCCAGCATGATACGTCAGGTTTACAATGAGCAGTTCTTC. Encoded protein: CASMIRQVYNEQFF.

This clonotype was seen only a few times. The chain couples TRBV12-3 or TRBV12-4 to TRBJ2-7; no clear D gene. This CDR3 is 14 amino acids long. With 4 bases removed from V and 0 bases from J, the gap between germline ends came to 10 bases. The CDR3 DNA sequence: TGTGCCAGCAGTTATGTGGCGTCCTCCTACGAGCAGTACTTC. Translation: CASSYVASSYEQYF.

The rearrangement links TRBV20-1 to TRBJ1-2, with a possible D match to TRBD1 (5 bases). The V end was cut by 0 bases, the J end by 4 bases, with 12 bases between. This CDR3 has 14 residues. Germline V gene lookup returns CDR1 DFQATT and CDR2 SNEGSKA (reference sequence). The CDR3 spells CSARERGSLYGYTF. Here the CDR3 DNA reads TGCAGTGCTAGAGAGAGGGGCAGCCTCTATGGCTACACCTTC.

This clonotype was observed many times. The V call is TRBV4-1, the J call TRBJ1-6; no clear D gene. There are 14 residues in the CDR3. CDR1 is MGHRA, CDR2 YSYEKL, per germline. Trimming stripped 6 bases from V and 5 bases from J, with 11 bases between. CDR3 protein: CASRNTANNSPLHF. CDR3 nucleotides: TGCGCCAGCAGGAACACTGCAAATAATTCACCCCTCCACTTT.

V and J are TRBV5-5 and TRBJ2-7; D is uncertain. Germline loops: CDR1 SGHKS, CDR2 YYEKEE (reference sequence). Deletions cut 6 bases from V and 0 bases from J, with 16 bases between. CDR3 length: 15 amino acids. In DNA, the CDR3 is TGTGCCAGCACCCCCATTGGGCGCGCCTCCTACGAGCAGTACTTC. It is translated as CASTPIGRASYEQYF. Based on the CDR3 plus reference TRBV5-5 and TRBJ2-7, the full variable domain is DAGVTQSPTHLIKTRGQQVTLRCSPISGHKSVSWYQQVLGQGPQFIFQYYEKEERGRGNFPDRFSARQFPNYSSELNVNALLLGDSALYLCASTPIGRASYEQYFGPGTRLTVT.

The chain has TRBV7-3 and TRBJ2-3; a possible D gene is TRBD2 (5 bases). V lost 0 bases to trimming and J lost 0 bases, with 10 bases between them. This CDR3 has 16 residues. Per the germline V gene, CDR1 is SGHTA and CDR2 is FQGTGA. The CDR3 region is CASSLTGSSSTDTQYF. CDR3 nucleotide sequence: TGTGCCAGCAGCTTAACGGGGAGCTCCAGCACAGATACGCAGTATTTT.

The chain carries TRBV2 and TRBJ2-3, with TRBD2 matching 15 bases. In germline, CDR1 is SNHLY, CDR2 FYNNEI. Trimming removed 10 bases from V and 4 bases from J; junction bases left unmatched: 6. This CDR3 is built from 15 residues. The CDR3 DNA follows: TGTGCCAACCGAGGACTAGCGGGGGGGCCAGATACGCAGTATTTT. Its translation: CANRGLAGGPDTQYF.

The gene calls are TRBV20-1 and TRBJ2-1; 13 bases line up with TRBD2. There are 15 residues in the CDR3. Germline CDR1 and CDR2: DFQATT and SNEGSKA (reference sequence). The J segment lost 5 bases and the V segment lost 1 base, leaving 2 bases of the junction unmatched. The CDR3 here is CSARGGLAGNNEQFF. Written as DNA, the CDR3 is TGCAGTGCTAGAGGGGGACTAGCGGGGAACAATGAGCAGTTCTTC.

This sequence joins TRBV5-1 and TRBJ2-5; D remains unclear. V dropped 0 bases and J dropped 2 bases, with 8 bases sitting between them. Per the germline V gene, CDR1 is SGHRS and CDR2 is YFSETQ. This CDR3 spans 14 amino acids. CDR3 sequence reads: CASSLGQQQETQYF. The CDR3 coding sequence is TGCGCCAGCAGCTTGGGGCAGCAACAAGAGACCCAGTACTTC.